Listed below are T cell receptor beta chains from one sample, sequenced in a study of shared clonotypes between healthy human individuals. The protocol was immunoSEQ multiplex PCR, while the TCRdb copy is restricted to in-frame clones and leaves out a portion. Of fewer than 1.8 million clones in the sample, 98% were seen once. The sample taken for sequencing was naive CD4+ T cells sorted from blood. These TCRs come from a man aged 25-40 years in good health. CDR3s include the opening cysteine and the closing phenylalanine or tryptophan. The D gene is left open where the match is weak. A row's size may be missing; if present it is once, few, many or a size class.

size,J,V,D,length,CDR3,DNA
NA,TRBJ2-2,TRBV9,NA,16,CASSVKVSGVAGELFF,TGTGCCAGCAGCGTAAAGGTTTCGGGGGTGGCCGGGGAGCTGTTTTTT
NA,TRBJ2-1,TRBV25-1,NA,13,CASSRNGPYEQFF,TGTGCCAGCAGTCGGAATGGACCCTATGAGCAGTTCTTC
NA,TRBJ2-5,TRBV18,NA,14,CASSPPSYQETQYF,TGTGCCAGCTCACCACCATCGTACCAAGAGACCCAGTACTTC
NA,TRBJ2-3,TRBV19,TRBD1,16,CASRSRDSSRTDTQYF,TGTGCCAGTAGGTCCCGGGACAGTTCCCGCACAGATACGCAGTATTTT
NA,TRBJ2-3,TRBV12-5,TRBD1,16,CASGRTGGVSKDTQYF,TGTGCTAGTGGCCGGACAGGGGGCGTTTCGAAAGATACGCAGTATTTT
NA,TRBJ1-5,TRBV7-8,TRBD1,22,CASSLGAAVRDRDGYSNQPQHF,TGTGCCAGCAGCTTAGGTGCTGCCGTTCGGGACAGGGATGGTTATAGCAATCAGCCCCAGCATTTT
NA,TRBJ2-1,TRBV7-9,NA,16,CASSLVSGRGYNEQFF,TGTGCCAGCAGCTTAGTTTCGGGGAGGGGGTACAATGAGCAGTTCTTC
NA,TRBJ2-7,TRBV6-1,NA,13,CASRISTGYEQYF,TGTGCCAGCAGGATTTCTACAGGCTACGAGCAGTACTTC
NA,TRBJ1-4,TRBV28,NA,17,CASSFSNRGTRYEKLFF,TGTGCCAGCAGTTTTTCGAATAGGGGGACTCGGTATGAAAAACTGTTTTTT
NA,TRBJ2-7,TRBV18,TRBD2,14,CASSPGLAGGEQYF,TGTGCCAGCTCACCGGGTCTAGCGGGTGGAGAGCAGTACTTC
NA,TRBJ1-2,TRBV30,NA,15,CAWSVHGGINYGYTF,TGTGCCTGGAGTGTACACGGGGGGATTAACTATGGCTACACCTTC
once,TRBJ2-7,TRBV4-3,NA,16,CASSQDALGQPYEQYF,TGCGCCAGCAGCCAAGATGCCCTCGGGCAGCCGTACGAGCAGTACTTC
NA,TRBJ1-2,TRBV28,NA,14,CASSPPEQPRGYTF,TGTGCCAGCAGTCCCCCCGAACAGCCAAGGGGCTACACCTTC
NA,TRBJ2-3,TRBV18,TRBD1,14,CASSQGDRLDTQYF,TGTGCCAGCTCACAAGGGGACAGACTAGATACGCAGTATTTT
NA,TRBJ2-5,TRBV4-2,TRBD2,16,CASSQVASGIQETQYF,TGTGCCAGCAGCCAAGTGGCTAGCGGGATACAAGAGACCCAGTACTTC
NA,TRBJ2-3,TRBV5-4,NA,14,CASQGSYGTDTQYF,TGTGCCAGCCAGGGCAGCTACGGCACAGATACGCAGTATTTT
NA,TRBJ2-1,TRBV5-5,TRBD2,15,CASSVGLAGYNEQFF,TGTGCCAGCAGCGTGGGACTAGCGGGCTACAATGAGCAGTTCTTC
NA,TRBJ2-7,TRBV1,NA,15,CTSSQDLAEDYEQYF,TGCACCAGCAGCCAAGATCTAGCGGAGGACTACGAGCAGTACTTC
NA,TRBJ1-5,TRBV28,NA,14,CASSFPSGLGPQHF,TGTGCCAGCAGTTTCCCCTCGGGATTAGGGCCCCAGCATTTT
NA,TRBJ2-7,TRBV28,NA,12,CASSYVSYEQYF,TGTGCCAGCAGTTATGTGAGCTACGAGCAGTACTTC
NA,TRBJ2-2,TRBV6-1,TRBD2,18,CASSEAGRGLAFTGELFF,TGTGCCAGCAGTGAAGCCGGGAGGGGACTAGCTTTCACCGGGGAGCTGTTTTTT
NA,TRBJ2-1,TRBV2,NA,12,CASSEDVGRGFF,TGTGCCAGCAGTGAAGACGTGGGACGGGGGTTCTTC
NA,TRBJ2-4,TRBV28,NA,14,CASSLGGAKNIQYF,TGTGCCAGCAGTTTGGGTGGAGCCAAAAACATTCAGTACTTC
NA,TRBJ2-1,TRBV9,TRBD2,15,CASSVGTSGYNEQFF,TGTGCCAGCAGCGTAGGAACTAGCGGCTACAATGAGCAGTTCTTC
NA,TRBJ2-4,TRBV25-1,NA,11,CASSGGKTQYF,TGTGCCAGCAGTGGAGGGAAGACTCAGTACTTC
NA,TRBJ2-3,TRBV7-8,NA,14,CASSLRTQYDTQYF,TGTGCCAGCAGCTTACGGACCCAATATGATACGCAGTATTTT
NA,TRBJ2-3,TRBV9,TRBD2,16,CASSVDTSGSTDTQYF,TGTGCCAGCAGCGTAGACACTAGCGGGAGCACAGATACGCAGTATTTT
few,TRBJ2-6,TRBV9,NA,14,CASSVDSGANVLTF,TGTGCCAGCAGCGTGGACTCTGGGGCCAACGTCCTGACTTTC
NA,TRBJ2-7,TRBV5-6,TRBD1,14,CASSLAGQRFVQYF,TGTGCCAGCAGCTTGGCGGGACAGCGCTTCGTGCAGTACTTC
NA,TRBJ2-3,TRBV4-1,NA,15,CASSQVGAVTDTQYF,TGCGCCAGCAGCCAAGTGGGGGCAGTCACAGATACGCAGTATTTT
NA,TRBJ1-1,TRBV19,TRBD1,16,CASSARTGHRGTEAFF,TGTGCCAGTAGCGCAAGGACAGGGCATCGGGGCACTGAAGCTTTCTTT
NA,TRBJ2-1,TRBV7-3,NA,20,CASSLYPKIAGGFTVYEQFF,TGTGCCAGCAGCTTATACCCAAAAATAGCAGGAGGGTTTACTGTCTATGAGCAGTTCTTC
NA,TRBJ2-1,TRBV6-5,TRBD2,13,CASRGLAMNEQFF,TGTGCCAGCCGCGGACTAGCGATGAATGAGCAGTTCTTC
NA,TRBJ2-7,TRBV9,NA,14,CASSPGTEGYEQYF,TGTGCCAGCAGCCCAGGGACTGAAGGGTACGAGCAGTACTTC
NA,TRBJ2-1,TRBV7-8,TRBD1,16,CASSSMGQGTYNEQFF,TGTGCCAGCAGCTCGATGGGACAGGGGACCTACAATGAGCAGTTCTTC
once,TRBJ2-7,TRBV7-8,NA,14,CASVTGVDTYEQYF,TGTGCCAGCGTAACAGGTGTGGACACCTACGAGCAGTACTTC
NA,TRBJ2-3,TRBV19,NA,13,CASSIGRESTQYF,TGTGCCAGTAGTATAGGGAGGGAGTCTACGCAGTATTTT
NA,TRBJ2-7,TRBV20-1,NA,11,CSARLIHEQYF,TGCAGTGCTAGACTGATCCACGAGCAGTACTTC
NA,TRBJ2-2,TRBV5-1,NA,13,CASNPGNTGELFF,TGCGCCAGCAATCCAGGGAACACCGGGGAGCTGTTTTTT